A selection of T cell receptor beta chains follows, all from one sample in a study of cytomegalovirus exposure and HLA in healthy donors. Assay used: immunoSEQ multiplex PCR; TCRdb lists only in-frame clones, some missing. Altogether a few hundred thousand clones are present, over 90% being singletons, with the ten largest covering less than 2%. The source material was PBMCs. The receptors derive from a girl aged 2-10 years in good health and CMV-seronegative. Each CDR3 is given with its conserved first and last residue. D genes are given only for firm matches. Clone size is stated in some rows and not others, as once, few, many or a class when expanded.

cdr3_aa: CASSLLIAADYEQYF
cdr3_nt: TGTGCCAGCAGCTTACTGATAGCGGCAGACTACGAGCAGTACTTC
cdr3_length: 15
d_call: .
clone_size: .
v_call: TRBV7-2
j_call: TRBJ2-7

cdr3_aa: CASSRGPLRSNVLTF
cdr3_nt: TGCGCCAGCAGCCGGGGCCCCTTGAGGTCCAACGTCCTGACTTTC
cdr3_length: 15
d_call: .
clone_size: .
v_call: TRBV4-1
j_call: TRBJ2-6

cdr3_aa: CASSEEGSGRAKNEQFF
cdr3_nt: TGTGCCAGCAGTGAGGAGGGTAGCGGGAGGGCAAAGAATGAGCAGTTCTTC
cdr3_length: 17
d_call: TRBD2
clone_size: .
v_call: TRBV2
j_call: TRBJ2-1

cdr3_aa: CASSLLAGIHNEQFF
cdr3_nt: TGTGCCAGCAGCCTACTAGCGGGTATCCACAATGAGCAGTTCTTC
cdr3_length: 15
d_call: TRBD2
clone_size: .
v_call: TRBV6-4
j_call: TRBJ2-1

cdr3_aa: CASSVPGRDNYEQYF
cdr3_nt: TGTGCCAGCAGTGTCCCTGGCAGGGATAACTACGAGCAGTACTTC
cdr3_length: 15
d_call: .
clone_size: .
v_call: TRBV6-4
j_call: TRBJ2-7

cdr3_aa: CASSPMGASNQPQHF
cdr3_nt: TGTGCCAGCAGTCCTATGGGGGCGAGCAATCAGCCCCAGCATTTT
cdr3_length: 15
d_call: .
clone_size: once
v_call: TRBV6-5
j_call: TRBJ1-5

cdr3_aa: CAISESIGSSYEQYF
cdr3_nt: TGTGCCATCAGTGAGTCGATTGGGAGCTCCTACGAGCAGTACTTC
cdr3_length: 15
d_call: .
clone_size: .
v_call: TRBV10-3
j_call: TRBJ2-7

cdr3_aa: CASSPGQGISYEQYF
cdr3_nt: TGTGCCAGCAGCCCCGGACAGGGGATTTCCTACGAGCAGTACTTC
cdr3_length: 15
d_call: TRBD1
clone_size: .
v_call: TRBV27
j_call: TRBJ2-7

cdr3_aa: CAWEGETGQETQYF
cdr3_nt: TGTGCCTGGGAAGGGGAGACAGGACAAGAGACCCAGTACTTC
cdr3_length: 14
d_call: .
clone_size: once
v_call: TRBV30
j_call: TRBJ2-5

cdr3_aa: CASSLGTGYTEAFF
cdr3_nt: TGCGCCAGCAGCTTGGGGACAGGGTACACTGAAGCTTTCTTT
cdr3_length: 14
d_call: TRBD1
clone_size: .
v_call: TRBV5-1
j_call: TRBJ1-1

cdr3_aa: CASSDTQGANTEAFF
cdr3_nt: TGTGCCAGCAGTGACACACAGGGTGCGAACACTGAAGCTTTCTTT
cdr3_length: 15
d_call: .
clone_size: once
v_call: TRBV6-4
j_call: TRBJ1-1

cdr3_aa: CASSVGAGGPDTQYF
cdr3_nt: TGTGCCAGTAGTGTGGGGGCGGGAGGGCCAGATACGCAGTATTTT
cdr3_length: 15
d_call: TRBD2
clone_size: .
v_call: TRBV19
j_call: TRBJ2-3

cdr3_aa: CASSLRRKASGGVVEQYF
cdr3_nt: TGTGCCAGCAGCTTAAGGCGGAAGGCCTCGGGGGGTGTTGTTGAGCAGTACTTC
cdr3_length: 18
d_call: TRBD2
clone_size: .
v_call: TRBV11-2
j_call: TRBJ2-7

cdr3_aa: CASSLQTAGNTIYF
cdr3_nt: TGTGCCAGCTCACTACAGACAGCTGGAAACACCATATATTTT
cdr3_length: 14
d_call: .
clone_size: .
v_call: TRBV18
j_call: TRBJ1-3

cdr3_aa: CSSSLVEGDTGELFF
cdr3_nt: TGTTCCAGCAGCTTAGTCGAGGGAGACACCGGGGAGCTGTTTTTT
cdr3_length: 15
d_call: .
clone_size: .
v_call: TRBV7-9
j_call: TRBJ2-2

cdr3_aa: CASTSSGGPSYEQYF
cdr3_nt: TGTGCCAGCACCTCTAGCGGGGGGCCCTCCTACGAGCAGTACTTC
cdr3_length: 15
d_call: TRBD2
clone_size: .
v_call: TRBV6-5
j_call: TRBJ2-7

cdr3_aa: CSATGWNTEAFF
cdr3_nt: TGCAGCGCCACAGGATGGAATACTGAAGCTTTCTTT
cdr3_length: 12
d_call: .
clone_size: .
v_call: TRBV29-1
j_call: TRBJ1-1

cdr3_aa: CASSPDRDTEAFF
cdr3_nt: TGTGCCAGCAGCCCCGACAGGGATACTGAAGCTTTCTTT
cdr3_length: 13
d_call: TRBD1
clone_size: .
v_call: TRBV27
j_call: TRBJ1-1

cdr3_aa: CASSQDLGWIGGGYTF
cdr3_nt: TGTGCCAGCAGCCAAGATCTGGGTTGGATCGGAGGTGGCTACACCTTC
cdr3_length: 16
d_call: .
clone_size: .
v_call: TRBV14
j_call: TRBJ1-2

cdr3_aa: CASSIVVGSTEAFF
cdr3_nt: TGTGCCAGTAGTATAGTAGTGGGGAGCACTGAAGCTTTCTTT
cdr3_length: 14
d_call: .
clone_size: .
v_call: TRBV19
j_call: TRBJ1-1

cdr3_aa: CASSLVAGGGEQFF
cdr3_nt: TGTGCCAGCAGCTTGGTAGCGGGAGGGGGGGAGCAGTTCTTC
cdr3_length: 14
d_call: TRBD2
clone_size: .
v_call: TRBV5-4
j_call: TRBJ2-1

cdr3_aa: CASSLQGLAGSQETQYF
cdr3_nt: TGTGCCAGCAGCTTACAAGGACTAGCGGGGTCCCAAGAGACCCAGTACTTC
cdr3_length: 17
d_call: TRBD2
clone_size: .
v_call: TRBV7-8
j_call: TRBJ2-5

cdr3_aa: CASRGGGNEQFF
cdr3_nt: TGTGCCAGCCGCGGGGGGGGCAATGAGCAGTTCTTC
cdr3_length: 12
d_call: TRBD2
clone_size: .
v_call: TRBV2
j_call: TRBJ2-1

cdr3_aa: CAVSLLSGNEQFF
cdr3_nt: TGTGCCGTCTCACTTCTTAGCGGCAATGAGCAGTTCTTC
cdr3_length: 13
d_call: .
clone_size: .
v_call: TRBV19
j_call: TRBJ2-1